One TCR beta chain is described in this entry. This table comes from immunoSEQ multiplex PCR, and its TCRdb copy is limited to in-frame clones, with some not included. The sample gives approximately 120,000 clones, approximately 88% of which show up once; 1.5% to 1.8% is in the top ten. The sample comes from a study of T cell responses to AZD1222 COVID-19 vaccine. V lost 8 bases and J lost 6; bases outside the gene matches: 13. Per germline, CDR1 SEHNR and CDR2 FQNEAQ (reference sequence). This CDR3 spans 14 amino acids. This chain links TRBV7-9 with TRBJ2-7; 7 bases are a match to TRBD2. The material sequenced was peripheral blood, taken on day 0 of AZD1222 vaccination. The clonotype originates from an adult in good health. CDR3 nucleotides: TGTGCCAGCGGACCAGGTGGGAGGGCCTCCGAGCAGTACTTC. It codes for CASGPGGRASEQYF.